Listed here are 32 T cell receptor beta chains from one sample, sequenced in a study of T cell responses to AZD1222 COVID-19 vaccine. TCRdb's table, derived via immunoSEQ multiplex PCR, lists solely in-frame clones and lacks some. The sample includes roughly 28,000 clones, around 86% seen only once; the top ten take over 1%. This specimen was peripheral blood, taken on day 0 of AZD1222 vaccination. These receptors came from an adult in good health.

V is TRBV4-1 and J is TRBJ2-5; D may be TRBD2 (6 bases). The CDR3 extends over 19 amino acids. V was trimmed by 4 bases and J by 1 base, leaving 25 bases between them. Germline V gene sequence: CDR1 MGHRA, CDR2 YSYEKL. The CDR3 DNA follows: TGCGCCAGCAGCCCGCCCCTTGGAGAGCTTAGCGGCGCCCAAGAGACCCAGTACTTC. Translated: CASSPPLGELSGAQETQYF.

The V gene is TRBV3-1 (or the pseudogene TRBV3-2), the J gene TRBJ2-3, with 14 bases matching TRBD2. Trimming at V came to 1 base and at J to 10 bases, leaving 10 bases not matched to a gene. Germline-derived CDR1 and CDR2 are LGHDT and YNNKEL (reference sequence). The CDR3 spans 17 residues. CDR3 protein: CASSQGLAGGTVDAQYF. CDR3 bases: TGTGCCAGCAGCCAAGGACTAGCGGGAGGGACGGTGGATGCGCAGTATTTT.

This clone was picked up a small number of times. The chain carries TRBV7-9 and TRBJ2-2; 7 nucleotides align to TRBD1. CDR3 length equals 14 residues. In germline, CDR1 is SEHNR, CDR2 FQNEAQ (reference sequence). V gave up 5 bases and J gave up 8 bases; unmatched junction bases: 8. CDR3 region: CASSTYRGQGELFF. CDR3 in DNA: TGTGCCAGCAGCACATACAGGGGTCAGGGGGAGCTGTTTTTT.

CDR3 in DNA: TGTGCCAGCAGCCTGGGTGGGGGGACTGAAGCTTTCTTT. It translates to CASSLGGGTEAFF. This chain connects TRBV7-9 to TRBJ1-1; tentatively, D is TRBD1 (5 bases). The length of the CDR3 is 13 residues. The ends were cut back, 5 bases at V and 5 bases at J, with 12 bases in the middle. CDR1 and CDR2 from the germline V gene are SEHNR and FQNEAQ (reference sequence).

This chain uses TRBV11-2 with TRBJ1-1, with no clear D. The CDR3 has 12 amino acids. The V and J ends lost 5 bases and 6 bases respectively, with 10 bases between them. Germline CDR1 is SGHAT and CDR2 is FQNNGV. This chain's CDR3 is CASSADLSEAFF. The CDR3 DNA reads TGTGCCAGCAGCGCGGACCTTTCTGAAGCTTTCTTT.

The V and J genes are TRBV2 and TRBJ1-4; no clear D. Germline assignment: CDR1 SNHLY and CDR2 FYNNEI. There are 17 residues in the CDR3. V dropped 1 base and J dropped 5 bases, with 17 bases sitting between them. CDR3 residues: CASSEGLSWAQNEKLFF. The CDR3 DNA reads as TGTGCCAGCAGTGAAGGCCTTAGCTGGGCTCAAAATGAAAAACTGTTTTTT.

A note on this clone: The junction and the germline gene differ at one end; a read error may be behind it. The chain has TRBV14 and TRBJ1-1; 7 positions agree with TRBD1. Germline loops: CDR1 SGHDN, CDR2 FVKESK. The CDR3 consists of 16 residues. The CDR3 loop is CASSQEQGFRDTKAFF. The CDR3 bases are TGTGCCAGCAGCCAAGAACAGGGGTTTAGGGACACTAAAGCTTTCTTT.

J is TRBJ2-7 and V is TRBV6-2 or TRBV6-3, with D hard to call. The CDR3 has 15 amino acids. Trimming took off 2 bases at V and 3 bases at J, with 14 bases between the two ends. The V gene's germline CDR1 is MNHEY and CDR2 SVGEGT. The CDR3 DNA is TGTGCCAGCAGTTACACTACGACAAGGGTCTACGAGCAGTACTTC. Protein sequence: CASSYTTTRVYEQYF.

CDR3 sequence reads: CASSPDRARRTEAFF. As DNA, the CDR3 is TGTGCCAGCAGCCCGGACAGGGCAAGGAGAACTGAAGCTTTCTTT. The chain recombines TRBV7-3 with TRBJ1-1; TRBD1 matches 8 bases. The CDR3 runs 15 residues. Per germline, CDR1 SGHTA and CDR2 FQGTGA. J gave up 5 bases and V 5 bases, and 10 bases lay outside the gene matches.

The chain joins TRBV29-1 to TRBJ2-1, with TRBD2 identical over 7 bases. V was clipped by 4 bases and J by 0 bases; unmatched bases: 6. CDR1 and CDR2 from the germline V gene are SQVTM and ANQGSEA. The CDR3 is made up of 15 amino acids. The CDR3 DNA follows: TGCAGCGTTGTTGGGCGGGGGAGCTCCTACAATGAGCAGTTCTTC. As protein: CSVVGRGSSYNEQFF.

J is TRBJ1-6 and V is TRBV7-9; TRBD1 might be the D (5 bases). Germline loops: CDR1 SEHNR, CDR2 FQNEAQ (reference sequence). V was shortened by 4 bases and J by 7 bases, with 11 bases between the two germline ends. This CDR3 spans 14 amino acids. CDR3 nucleotides: TGTGCCAGCAGCTATGTGGGGGGGAATTCACCCCTCCACTTT. Its translation: CASSYVGGNSPLHF.

This clone was seen only a few times. The rearrangement links TRBV7-3 to TRBJ1-6; D may be TRBD1 (5 bases). CDR3 length: 13 amino acids. V was shortened by 3 bases and J by 7 bases, with 7 bases between the two germline ends. Germline V CDR1 and CDR2: SGHTA, FQGTGA. The CDR3 here is CASSFSGNSPLHF. The CDR3 DNA follows: TGTGCCAGCAGCTTTTCAGGGAATTCACCCCTCCACTTT.

The rearrangement joins TRBV13 to TRBJ2-2; no clear D gene. From germline, CDR1 is PRHDT and CDR2 FYEKMQ (reference sequence). This CDR3 spans 13 amino acids. Deletions cut 0 bases from V and 7 bases from J, with 6 bases between. The CDR3 sequence: CASSLGIGGELFF. DNA for the CDR3: TGTGCCAGCAGCTTAGGCATAGGCGGGGAGCTGTTTTTT.

V is TRBV27 and J is TRBJ2-7; the match to TRBD1 covers 9 bases. The CDR3 contains 14 residues. V shed 5 bases, J shed 4 bases, and the junction held 6 bases outside the gene matches. Germline V lookup: CDR1 MNHEY, CDR2 SMNVEV (reference sequence). The CDR3 sequence: CASSLRQGDYEQYF. The CDR3 region has the DNA TGTGCCAGCAGTCTTAGACAGGGGGATTACGAGCAGTACTTC.

The chain is built from TRBV6-1 and TRBJ2-1; D call uncertain. The ends were cut back, 0 bases at V and 1 base at J, with 10 bases in the middle. In germline, CDR1 is MNHNS, CDR2 SASEGT. The CDR3 length is 16 residues. The CDR3 DNA sequence: TGTGCCAGCAGTGAAGCGAGAGTGTTTTCCTACAATGAGCAGTTCTTC. Protein: CASSEARVFSYNEQFF.

The V and J genes are TRBV11-3 and TRBJ2-7; D is unresolved. CDR3 length: 13 residues. CDR1 is SGHNT, CDR2 YENEEA, per germline. The ends were cut back, 5 bases at V and 6 bases at J, with 14 bases in the middle. DNA of the CDR3: TGTGCCAGCAGCCTGAGAAATGGGCTCGAGCAGTACTTC. Amino acid sequence: CASSLRNGLEQYF.

This chain links TRBV2 with TRBJ2-7; perhaps TRBD1 as D (6 bases). This CDR3 region has 12 residues. The V end was cut by 8 bases, the J end by 3 bases, with 11 bases between. Germline CDR1 and CDR2: SNHLY and FYNNEI. CDR3 in DNA: TGTGCCAGCGGACAGCAAAGCTACGAGCAGTACTTC. Translated: CASGQQSYEQYF.

The chain has TRBV3-1 (or the pseudogene TRBV3-2) and TRBJ2-7; D may be TRBD1 or TRBD2 (6 bases each). Germline V gives CDR1 LGHDT, CDR2 YNNKEL (reference sequence). The CDR3 runs 14 residues. V dropped 4 bases and J dropped 5 bases, with 15 bases sitting between them. CDR3 bases: TGTGCCAGCAGCCCAGGAGGGGGTCCCCACGAGCAGTACTTC. It yields the protein CASSPGGGPHEQYF.

This chain links TRBV7-9 with TRBJ2-2; possibly TRBD1 or TRBD2 for D (5 bases each). With 5 bases removed from V and 1 base from J, the gap between germline ends came to 14 bases. The CDR3 extends over 16 amino acids. From germline, CDR1 is SEHNR and CDR2 FQNEAQ (reference sequence). For the CDR3, the DNA is TGTGCCAGCAGCCAGTCCCGGGACGGGAACACCGGGGAGCTGTTTTTT. Encoded protein: CASSQSRDGNTGELFF.

The rearrangement joins TRBV7-9 to TRBJ2-2; the D gene is possibly TRBD1 (6 bases). CDR3 size: 15 residues. Trimming left V 4 bases short and J 3 bases short, with 12 bases between. Germline-derived CDR1 and CDR2 are SEHNR and FQNEAQ (reference sequence). DNA for the CDR3: TGTGCCAGCAGCTCGAGGGACACCTACACCGGGGAGCTGTTTTTT. Amino acid sequence: CASSSRDTYTGELFF.

J is TRBJ2-2 and V is TRBV10-3; 8 positions match TRBD2. The CDR3 spans 15 residues. Looked up from germline, CDR1 is ENHRY and CDR2 is SYGVKD. V dropped 6 bases and J dropped 3; count of bases not matched to a gene: 6. CDR3 coding DNA: TGTGCCATCAGCCAACTAGCGGCTGACACCGGGGAGCTGTTTTTT. The encoded protein is CAISQLAADTGELFF.

V gene TRBV30 combines with J gene TRBJ1-2; no clear D gene. Germline values: CDR1 GTSNPN, CDR2 SVGIG (reference sequence). The germline V and J ends were trimmed by 0 bases and 1 base, with 12 bases remaining between them. The CDR3 runs 15 residues. The CDR3 region is CAWSVLGANNYGYTF. The CDR3 region has the DNA TGTGCCTGGAGTGTACTGGGAGCGAATAACTATGGCTACACCTTC.

This chain connects TRBV5-1 to TRBJ2-7, with 7 bases identical to TRBD1. The germline V gene has CDR1 SGHRS and CDR2 YFSETQ. The CDR3 contains 14 residues. V lost 3 bases and J lost 3; bases outside the gene matches: 6. The DNA for the CDR3 is TGCGCCAGCAGCTGGGCGACAGGGCTCTACGAGCAGTACTTC. Protein product: CASSWATGLYEQYF.

The CDR3 nucleotides read TGTGCCAGCAGCTTGAGACTCGACAGGGTTGAGCAGTACTTC. Its protein is CASSLRLDRVEQYF. The rearrangement uses TRBV11-2 and TRBJ2-7; 7 positions match TRBD1. Unmatched junction bases numbered 9, after V lost 3 bases and J lost 7 bases. The CDR3 length is 14 residues. From germline, CDR1 is SGHAT and CDR2 FQNNGV.

The V and J genes are TRBV12-5 and TRBJ2-1, with TRBD2 as a possible D gene (5 bases). The length of the CDR3 is 14 residues. Germline V gene lookup returns CDR1 LGHNT and CDR2 FRNRAP. V lost 1 base, J lost 4 bases, and 8 bases lay in between. The chain's CDR3 is CASGLGLLYNEQFF. The CDR3, as DNA: TGTGCTAGTGGTTTGGGACTACTATACAATGAGCAGTTCTTC.

The CDR3 protein is CATSRGERAQETQYF. The CDR3 DNA is TGTGCCACCAGCAGAGGCGAGCGGGCGCAAGAGACCCAGTACTTC. The J gene is TRBJ2-5, the V gene TRBV15; tentatively, D is TRBD2 (6 bases). Trimming pared 1 base from V and 2 bases from J, leaving 11 bases between. In germline, CDR1 is LNHNV, CDR2 YYDKDF (reference sequence). The CDR3 runs to 15 residues.

CDR3 sequence: CASSTLGRINYGYTF. The DNA for the CDR3 is TGTGCCAGCAGTACCCTGGGACGGATTAACTATGGCTACACCTTC. The chain carries TRBV28 and TRBJ1-2; possibly TRBD1 for D (5 bases). The V gene's germline CDR1 is MDHEN and CDR2 SYDVKM. The CDR3 totals 15 residues. V was trimmed by 5 bases and J by 1 base, leaving 14 bases between them.

The V gene is TRBV6-2 or TRBV6-3, the J gene TRBJ2-7; no definite D call. CDR3 length: 15 residues. Per germline, CDR1 MNHEY and CDR2 SVGEGT. The germline V and J ends were trimmed by 6 bases and 3 bases, with 18 bases remaining between them. The CDR3: CASSSGPRSFYEQYF. CDR3 nucleotides: TGTGCCAGCAGCTCTGGTCCGAGGAGCTTCTACGAGCAGTACTTC.

J is TRBJ2-1 and V is TRBV7-8; 9 nucleotides line up with TRBD2. The germline V gene has CDR1 SGHVS and CDR2 FQNEAQ. V gave up 1 base and J gave up 8 bases; unmatched junction bases: 6. This CDR3 spans 15 amino acids. The CDR3 DNA reads as TGTGCCAGCAGCTTAGTGTCTAGCGGGATATATGAGCAGTTCTTC. As protein: CASSLVSSGIYEQFF.

V and J are TRBV4-3 and TRBJ1-2, with D hard to call. This CDR3 contains 13 residues. V dropped 1 base and J dropped 0 bases, with 3 bases sitting between them. CDR1 is LGHNA and CDR2 is YSLEER in the germline V gene. Written as DNA, the CDR3 is TGCGCCAGCAGCCAAGCAGCTAACTATGGCTACACCTTC. As protein: CASSQAANYGYTF.

The rearrangement uses TRBV19 and TRBJ2-7; TRBD2 might be the D (5 bases). The V and J ends lost 5 bases and 7 bases respectively, with 12 bases between them. Germline V gene lookup returns CDR1 LNHDA and CDR2 SQIVND (reference sequence). This CDR3 has 12 residues. The CDR3 region is CASSSISGEQYF. CDR3 sequence (DNA): TGTGCCAGTAGTTCTATTTCGGGGGAGCAGTACTTC. Complete variable domain (other parts from reference TRBV19 and TRBJ2-7): DGGITQSPKYLFRKEGQNVTLSCEQNLNHDAMYWYRQDPGQGLRLIYYSQIVNDFQKGDIAEGYSVSREKKESFPLTVTSAQKNPTAFYLCASSSISGEQYFGPGTRLTVT.

The V gene is TRBV28, the J gene TRBJ1-4; the D gene is possibly TRBD1 (6 bases). Trimming removed 5 bases at V and 3 bases at J, with 19 bases between. The germline CDR1 and CDR2 sequences are MDHEN and SYDVKM. CDR3 length: 17 amino acids. DNA for the CDR3: TGTGCCAGCAGTAGGGGGAGGTCCCCGGGCCCTAATGAAAAACTGTTTTTT. Protein sequence: CASSRGRSPGPNEKLFF.